Included here is one T cell receptor (beta chain) sequence, with context. No antigen is known for it. The germline gives CDR1 ENHRY, CDR2 SYGVKD. The CDR3 extends over 14 amino acids. The V gene lost 6 bases and the J gene lost 5 bases, with 16 bases spanning the gap. Every TCR beta cDNA library bore unique molecular identifiers. It was from roughly 1.1 to 9.2 million T cells that about half a million cDNA molecules came. TCRdb independently ran MiXCR on the PCR reads; one entry per CDR3 protein. This table has 400,000 to 500,000 distinct CDR3 sequences, roughly 40% appearing once. This entry is derived from a study of post-analysis software for immune sequencing data. General observations from the study: Controls significantly exceeded multiple sclerosis patients in normalized Chao1 diversity. In patients, TRBV5-6, TRBV5-1 and TRBV20-1 belonged to roughly five TRBV segments found more frequently than in controls.

V and J are TRBV10-3 and TRBJ1-1; possibly TRBD1 for D (5 bases). The origin of this receptor is a girl aged 2-10 years with multiple sclerosis. Sequencing used blood. The CDR3 nucleotides read TGTGCCATCAGCCCTGGACATTCGGCAACTGAAGCTTTCTTT. The encoded protein is CAISPGHSATEAFF.